This entry is about one TCR beta chain. This sample stems from a study of OX40 agonist ivuxolimab in advanced cancers. Study-level background: Three partial responders included one hepatocellular carcinoma patient and two cutaneous melanoma patients.

The CDR3 is 16 residues long. Germline trimming cut 2 bases from V and 2 bases from J; bases unmatched to any gene: 3. Germline-derived CDR1 and CDR2 are SEHNR and FQNEAQ (reference sequence). TCRdb's copy holds only in-frame clones and misses some; the assay was immunoSEQ multiplex PCR. The repertoire holds 43,000 or so clones, approximately 84% seen once, with 30% to 45% in the top ten. The J gene is TRBJ1-3, the V gene TRBV7-9, with 10 bases that match TRBD1. The clonotype comes from an adult with an advanced solid tumor such as melanoma, head and neck, liver or kidney cancer. The sample was CD4+ or CD8+ T cells sorted from blood, taken in a trial of the OX40 agonist ivuxolimab. The DNA of the CDR3 is TGTGCCAGCAGCTTATCCGGGACAGGGGCTGGAAACACCATATATTTT. Protein sequence: CASSLSGTGAGNTIYF. Combining the CDR3 with reference TRBV7-9 and TRBJ1-3 gives the whole variable domain DTGVSQNPRHKITKRGQNVTFRCDPISEHNRLYWYRQTLGQGPEFLTYFQNEAQLEKSRLLSDRFSAERPKGSFSTLEIQRTEQGDSAMYLCASSLSGTGAGNTIYFGEGSWLTVV.